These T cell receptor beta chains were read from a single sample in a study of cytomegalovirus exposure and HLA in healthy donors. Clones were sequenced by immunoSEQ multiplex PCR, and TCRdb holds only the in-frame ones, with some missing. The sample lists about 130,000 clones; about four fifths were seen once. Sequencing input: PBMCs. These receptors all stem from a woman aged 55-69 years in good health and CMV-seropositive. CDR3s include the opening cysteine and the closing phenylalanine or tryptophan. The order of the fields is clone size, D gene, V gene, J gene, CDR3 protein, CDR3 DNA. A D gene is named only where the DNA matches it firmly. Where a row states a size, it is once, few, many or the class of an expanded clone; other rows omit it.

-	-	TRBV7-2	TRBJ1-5	CASSPYRDNQPQHF	TGTGCCAGCAGCCCATACCGGGACAATCAGCCCCAGCATTTT
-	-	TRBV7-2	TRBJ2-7	CASSLDSSSYEQYF	TGTGCCAGCAGCTTAGACAGCAGCTCCTACGAGCAGTACTTC
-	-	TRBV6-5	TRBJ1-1	CASSPGHNTEAFF	TGTGCCAGCAGTCCGGGACACAACACTGAAGCTTTCTTT
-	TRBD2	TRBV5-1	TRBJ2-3	CASSPGRGGGVDTQYF	TGCGCCAGCAGTCCCGGGCGGGGCGGGGGAGTTGATACGCAGTATTTT
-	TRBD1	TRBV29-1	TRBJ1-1	CSVDTRQGRNTEAFF	TGCAGCGTCGATACCCGACAGGGCCGTAACACTGAAGCTTTCTTT
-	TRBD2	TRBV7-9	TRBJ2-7	CASSYGLAESYEQYF	TGTGCCAGCAGCTACGGACTAGCGGAATCCTACGAGCAGTACTTC
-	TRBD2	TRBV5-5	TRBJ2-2	CASSLGLAIGELFF	TGTGCCAGCAGCTTGGGACTAGCCATCGGGGAGCTGTTTTTT
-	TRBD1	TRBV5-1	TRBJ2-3	CASSPGQGTGDTQYF	TGCGCCAGCAGCCCGGGACAGGGTACGGGAGATACGCAGTATTTT
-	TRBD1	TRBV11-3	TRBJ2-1	CASTYGTGREQFF	TGTGCCAGCACCTACGGGACAGGGCGTGAGCAGTTCTTC
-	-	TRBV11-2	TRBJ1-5	CASSFGSPPNQPQHF	TGTGCCAGCAGCTTCGGGTCACCGCCCAATCAGCCCCAGCATTTT
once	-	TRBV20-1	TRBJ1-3	CSAEDRNTIYF	TGCAGTGCTGAGGACAGAAACACCATATATTTT
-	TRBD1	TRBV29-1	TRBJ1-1	CSVGQGPVNTEAFF	TGCAGCGTCGGACAGGGGCCCGTAAACACTGAAGCTTTCTTT
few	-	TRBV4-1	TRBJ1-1	CASSQDWGGVERLAEAFF	TGCGCCAGCAGCCAAGACTGGGGGGGGGTTGAGAGGCTTGCTGAAGCTTTCTTT
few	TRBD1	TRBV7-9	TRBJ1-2	CASSSNPGQGNYGYTF	TGTGCCAGCAGCTCGAATCCGGGACAGGGGAACTATGGCTACACCTTC
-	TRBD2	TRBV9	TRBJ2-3	CASSRLANTQYF	TGTGCCAGCAGTAGACTAGCGAATACGCAGTATTTT
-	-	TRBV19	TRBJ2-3	CASSIEQLDTQYF	TGTGCCAGTAGTATTGAACAGCTTGATACGCAGTATTTT
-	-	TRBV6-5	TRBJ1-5	CASSSFVGNQPQHF	TGTGCCAGCAGTTCTTTCGTAGGCAATCAGCCCCAGCATTTT
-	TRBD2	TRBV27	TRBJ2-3	CASSLLKVATSGADTQYF	TGTGCCAGCAGTTTATTGAAGGTCGCGACTAGCGGGGCAGATACGCAGTATTTT
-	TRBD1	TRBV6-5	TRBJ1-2	CASRPTGGLGYTF	TGTGCCAGCAGACCAACAGGGGGTCTTGGCTACACCTTC
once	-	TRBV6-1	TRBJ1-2	CASSEGGGIYGYTF	TGTGCCAGCAGTGAAGGGGGCGGGATCTATGGCTACACCTTC
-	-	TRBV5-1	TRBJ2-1	CASSPQGIPYNEQFF	TGCGCCAGCAGCCCTCAGGGGATCCCCTACAATGAGCAGTTCTTC
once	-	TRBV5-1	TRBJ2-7	CASSSDRGGSYEQYF	TGCGCCAGCAGCTCGGATCGGGGTGGCTCCTACGAGCAGTACTTC
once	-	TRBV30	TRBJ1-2	CAWSPLRAGSGYTF	TGTGCCTGGAGCCCGCTAAGGGCGGGGAGCGGCTACACCTTC
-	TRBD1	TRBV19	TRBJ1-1	CASRDRNTEAFF	TGTGCCAGCCGGGACAGGAACACTGAAGCTTTCTTT
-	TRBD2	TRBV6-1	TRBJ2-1	CASSELAGNEQFF	TGTGCCAGCAGTGAACTAGCGGGTAATGAGCAGTTCTTC
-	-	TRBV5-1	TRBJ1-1	CASSARFGTEAFF	TGCGCCAGCAGTGCCAGGTTCGGCACTGAAGCTTTCTTT
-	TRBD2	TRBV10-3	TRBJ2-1	CANSGGGNEQFF	TGTGCCAATAGCGGGGGTGGCAATGAGCAGTTCTTC
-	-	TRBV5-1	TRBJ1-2	CASSLSVNYGYTF	TGCGCCAGCAGCTTATCAGTGAACTATGGCTACACCTTC
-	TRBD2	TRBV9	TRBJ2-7	CASSGGLAGAYEQYF	TGTGCCAGCAGCGGGGGACTAGCGGGAGCCTACGAGCAGTACTTC
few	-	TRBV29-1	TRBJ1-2	CSVGTVSYGYTF	TGCAGCGTTGGGACAGTATCCTATGGCTACACCTTC
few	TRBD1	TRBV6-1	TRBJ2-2	CASIFGQGWGELFF	TGTGCCAGCATCTTTGGACAGGGGTGGGGGGAGCTGTTTTTT
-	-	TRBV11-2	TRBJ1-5	CASSLERGGVGPQHF	TGTGCCAGCAGCTTAGAAAGGGGGGGCGTCGGGCCCCAGCATTTT
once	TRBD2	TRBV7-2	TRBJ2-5	CASSLRGTSGRIETQYF	TGTGCCAGCAGCTTACGCGGGACTAGCGGGAGAATTGAGACCCAGTACTTC
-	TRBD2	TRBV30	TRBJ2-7	CAWSVLAGGLLRYF	TGTGCCTGGAGTGTACTAGCGGGAGGTTTGCTACGGTACTTC
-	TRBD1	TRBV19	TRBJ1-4	CASTLGQGAGEKLFF	TGTGCCAGTACCCTAGGGCAGGGGGCCGGTGAAAAACTGTTTTTT
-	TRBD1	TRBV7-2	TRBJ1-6	CASSTGDSPLHF	TGTGCCAGCAGTACAGGGGATTCACCCCTCCACTTT
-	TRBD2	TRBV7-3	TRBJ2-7	CASSLRSGREYEQYF	TGTGCCAGCAGCTTAAGGAGTGGGCGGGAGTACGAGCAGTACTTC
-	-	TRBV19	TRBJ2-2	CASSISGPVYDNTGELFF	TGTGCCAGTAGTATTTCTGGGCCCGTTTACGACAACACCGGGGAGCTGTTTTTT
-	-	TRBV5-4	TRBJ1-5	CASSVDNQPQHF	TGTGCCAGCAGCGTAGATAATCAGCCCCAGCATTTT
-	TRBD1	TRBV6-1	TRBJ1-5	CASSDTGATFNQPQHF	TGTGCCAGCAGTGATACAGGGGCGACTTTCAATCAGCCCCAGCATTTT
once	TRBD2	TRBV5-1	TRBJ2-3	CASSLARGSGTYTDTQYF	TGCGCCAGCAGCTTGGCCAGGGGTAGCGGGACATACACAGATACGCAGTATTTT
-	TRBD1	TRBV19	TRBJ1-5	CASRADRAGNQPQHF	TGTGCCAGTAGAGCTGACAGGGCCGGCAATCAGCCCCAGCATTTT
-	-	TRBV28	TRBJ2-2	CASSLVTLNTGELFF	TGTGCCAGCAGTTTGGTAACTCTAAACACCGGGGAGCTGTTTTTT
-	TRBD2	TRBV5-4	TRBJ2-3	CASSPDGSGNTQYF	TGTGCCAGCAGCCCGGACGGTAGCGGGAATACGCAGTATTTT
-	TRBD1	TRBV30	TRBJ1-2	CACTRDRGLYTF	TGTGCCTGTACCCGGGACAGGGGGCTCTACACCTTC
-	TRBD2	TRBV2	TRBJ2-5	CASNLAGVQETQYF	TGTGCCAGCAACCTAGCGGGGGTGCAAGAGACCCAGTACTTC
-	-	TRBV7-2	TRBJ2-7	CASSLLGSSVPSEQYF	TGTGCCAGCAGCCTACTTGGGAGCTCGGTACCTTCCGAGCAGTACTTC
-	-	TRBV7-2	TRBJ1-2	CASSLGGGVNYGYTF	TGTGCCAGCAGCCTTGGGGGAGGGGTTAACTATGGCTACACCTTC
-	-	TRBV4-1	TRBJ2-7	CASSRSRDFDGREQYF	TGCGCCAGCAGCCGCAGCCGGGACTTTGATGGGAGGGAGCAGTACTTC
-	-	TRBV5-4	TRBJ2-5	CASSLVRLFRETQYF	TGTGCCAGCAGCTTGGTGAGGTTGTTTCGGGAGACCCAGTACTTC
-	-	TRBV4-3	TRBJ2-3	CASSSNVIQATDTQYF	TGCGCCAGCAGCTCCAACGTAATACAGGCGACAGATACGCAGTATTTT
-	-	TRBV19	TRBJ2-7	CASNAGASSYEQYF	TGTGCCAGTAATGCGGGGGCTTCCTCCTACGAGCAGTACTTC
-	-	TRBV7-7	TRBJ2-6	CASSLDTSGANVLTF	TGTGCTAGCAGCTTGGACACCTCTGGGGCCAACGTCCTGACTTTC
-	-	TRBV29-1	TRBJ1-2	CSVEGGNGYTF	TGCAGCGTTGAAGGAGGGAACGGCTACACCTTC
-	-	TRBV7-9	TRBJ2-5	CASSLVNRASTQYF	TGTGCCAGCAGCCTCGTGAACAGGGCGTCGACCCAGTACTTC
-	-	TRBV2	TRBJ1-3	CASSPQLTAISGNTIYF	TGTGCCAGCAGCCCCCAGCTGACAGCAATCTCTGGAAACACCATATATTTT